These 4 T cell receptor beta chains share one sample of origin, sequenced in a study of CD8+ T cells in alopecia areata. The treatment here: oral pan-JAK inhibitor, 5-10 mg twice daily. After isolation, RNA underwent reverse transcription to generate cDNA as the sequencing template. Data came from immunoSEQ multiplex PCR; TCRdb stores just in-frame clones and leaves some out. Of about 190,000 clones listed, about three fifths are singletons. The sequencing here drew on CD4+ T cells sorted from blood, taken at week 4, from a patient treated with tofacitinib. All receptors derive from a human donor with alopecia areata.

The chain couples TRBV30 to TRBJ2-1; 10 bases line up with TRBD2. In germline, CDR1 is GTSNPN, CDR2 SVGIG (reference sequence). With V trimmed by 4 bases and J by 5 bases, 2 bases remained unmatched. This CDR3 region has 13 residues. The CDR3 reads CAWTTSGHNEQFF. CDR3 nucleotide sequence: TGTGCCTGGACGACTAGCGGGCACAATGAGCAGTTCTTC.

The chain employs TRBV9 and TRBJ2-1; 14 nucleotides line up with TRBD2. V lost 4 bases and J lost 9; bases outside the gene matches: 9. The germline CDR1 and CDR2 sequences are SGDLS and YYNGEE. This CDR3 region has 16 residues. DNA for the CDR3: TGTGCCAGCAGCATACGACTAGCGGGAGGGTCAGGTGAGCAGTTCTTC. This gives the protein CASSIRLAGGSGEQFF.

The rearrangement uses TRBV13 and TRBJ2-7, with a weak D call TRBD2 (5 bases). The ends were cut back, 3 bases at V and 3 bases at J, with 18 bases in the middle. The CDR3 is 16 residues long. Per germline, CDR1 PRHDT and CDR2 FYEKMQ (reference sequence). CDR3: CASSLKPTREGYEQYF. In nucleotides, the CDR3 is TGTGCCAGCAGCTTGAAACCGACTCGCGAGGGCTACGAGCAGTACTTC.

The chain carries TRBV29-1 and TRBJ2-7; possibly TRBD2 for D (5 bases). Trimming stripped 5 bases from V and 0 bases from J, with 17 bases between. CDR3 length equals 15 residues. The germline V gene encodes CDR1 SQVTM and CDR2 ANQGSEA. DNA of the CDR3: TGCAGCGTTCTACGGGCGGGTAGCGTCTCCTACGAGCAGTACTTC. Encoded protein: CSVLRAGSVSYEQYF.